This is a list of T cell receptor beta chains from one sample in a study of T-cell reconstitution after alpha-beta-depleted transplantation in children. TCRdb reprocessed the PCR reads with MiXCR, giving one entry per CDR3 protein. The sample holds tens of thousands of distinct CDR3 sequences; 4.9% are singletons and the top ten take approximately 20%. The sequencing here drew on PBMCs, mostly from graft donor cells, taken 180 days after TCRalphabeta/CD19-depleted stem cell transplant. Source of these receptors: a boy younger than two who had a stem cell transplant for acute myeloid leukemia, so the T cells may come from the graft donor. CDR3s include the opening cysteine and the closing phenylalanine or tryptophan.

j_call: TRBJ2-1
v_call: TRBV13
cdr3_aa: CASSFSTPLRQENEQFF

j_call: TRBJ2-1
v_call: TRBV28
cdr3_aa: CASAPERFEQFF

j_call: TRBJ2-3
v_call: TRBV20-1
cdr3_aa: CSAILTDTQYF

j_call: TRBJ2-2
v_call: TRBV5-6
cdr3_aa: CASSLTLNTGELFF

j_call: TRBJ2-2
v_call: TRBV4-3
cdr3_aa: CASTTGRGGAGELFF

j_call: TRBJ2-7
v_call: TRBV5-1
cdr3_aa: CASSPGGKITYEQYF

j_call: TRBJ2-7
v_call: TRBV6-5
cdr3_aa: CASAEPPGQGSFEQYF

j_call: TRBJ2-1
v_call: TRBV25-1
cdr3_aa: CASSGTGTNEQFF

j_call: TRBJ2-5
v_call: TRBV20-1
cdr3_aa: CSARGSLERTETQYF

j_call: TRBJ2-1
v_call: TRBV12-3/TRBV12-4
cdr3_aa: CASSFGAMHNEQFF

j_call: TRBJ2-5
v_call: TRBV7-8
cdr3_aa: CASSIGTGLLYQETQYF

j_call: TRBJ2-3
v_call: TRBV3-1
cdr3_aa: CASSPGTLPSGDTQYF

j_call: TRBJ2-4
v_call: TRBV18
cdr3_aa: CASSPLLTGALKNIQYF